The clone carrying this T cell receptor beta chain is a singleton in its sample. The antigen remains unidentified. Participants who had HIV were, without exception, treated in the United States. Run at survey level, the immunoSEQ assay was version v3.0. Only in-frame clones appear in the TCRdb table, and some are missing; sequencing was by immunoSEQ multiplex PCR. In the table there are 20,000 to 30,000 clones, 70% to 80% of which are singletons. The CDR3 spans 12 residues. Trimming left V 0 bases short and J 6 bases short, with 5 bases between. Germline V lookup: CDR1 SGHNT, CDR2 YENEEA. The data are from a study of long-term antiretroviral therapy in people with HIV. Notes on the study in general: Blood collection from about 2003 to 2017 possibly occurred under older ART regimens. Following ART, diversity rose but still fell short of transplant donor controls.

This sequence originates from a woman between 40 and 55 years old with HIV. The J gene is TRBJ1-1, the V gene TRBV11-3; D is ambiguous. The source was unsorted PBMCs, collected 1.2 years after starting antiretroviral therapy. Here the CDR3 DNA reads TGTGCCAGCAGCTTAGATGGTGCTGAAGCTTTCTTT. Residues: CASSLDGAEAFF.